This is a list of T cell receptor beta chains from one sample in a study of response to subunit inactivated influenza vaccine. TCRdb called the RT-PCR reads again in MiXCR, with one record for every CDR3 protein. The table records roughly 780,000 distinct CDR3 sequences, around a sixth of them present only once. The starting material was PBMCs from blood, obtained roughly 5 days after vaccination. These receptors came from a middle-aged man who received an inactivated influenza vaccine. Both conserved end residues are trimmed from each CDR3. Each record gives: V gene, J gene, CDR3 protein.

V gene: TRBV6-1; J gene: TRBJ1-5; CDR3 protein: ASSPDTNQPQH
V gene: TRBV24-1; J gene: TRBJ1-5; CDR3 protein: ATSDSGRDQPQH
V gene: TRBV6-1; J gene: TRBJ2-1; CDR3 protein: ASSDLMRGSINEQF
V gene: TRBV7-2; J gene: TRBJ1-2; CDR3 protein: ASSLAYSEGYT
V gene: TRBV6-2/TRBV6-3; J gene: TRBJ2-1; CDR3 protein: ASSRSGLVGNEQF
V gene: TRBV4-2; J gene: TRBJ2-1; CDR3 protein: ASSQDGGLGSIVGNEQF
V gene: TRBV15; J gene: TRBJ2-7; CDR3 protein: ATSRDVAGGFYEQY
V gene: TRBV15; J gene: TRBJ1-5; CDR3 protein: ATSRDEGLFQPQH
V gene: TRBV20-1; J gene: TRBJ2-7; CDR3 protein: SASTGTKLYEQY
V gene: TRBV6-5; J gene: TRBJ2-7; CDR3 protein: ASSYGVSYEQY
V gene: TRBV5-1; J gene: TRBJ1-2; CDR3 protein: ASSSGHRQDFYGYT
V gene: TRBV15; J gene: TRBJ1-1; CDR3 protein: ATSYGDRVKAF
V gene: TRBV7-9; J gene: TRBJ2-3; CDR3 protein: ASSLAAVERDTQY
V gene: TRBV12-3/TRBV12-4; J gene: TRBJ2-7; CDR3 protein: ASSGLAGADEQY
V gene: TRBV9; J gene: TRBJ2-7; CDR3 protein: ASSPLTGRGEQY
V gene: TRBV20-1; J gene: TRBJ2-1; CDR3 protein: SAISLAGGSNEQF
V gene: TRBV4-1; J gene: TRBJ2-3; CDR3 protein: ASSQDVSTDTQY
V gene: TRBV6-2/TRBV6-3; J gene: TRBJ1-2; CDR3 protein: ASSLGHSAPYGYT
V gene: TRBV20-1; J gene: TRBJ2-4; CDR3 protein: SARDWQVRAKNIQY
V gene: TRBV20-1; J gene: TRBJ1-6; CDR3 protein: SAEKGSPLH
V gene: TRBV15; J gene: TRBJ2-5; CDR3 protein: ATSRGTASELETQY
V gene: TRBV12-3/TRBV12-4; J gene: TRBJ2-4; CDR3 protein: ASSSTGGSENIQY
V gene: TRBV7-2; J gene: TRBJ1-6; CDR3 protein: ASSLEWRNNSPLH
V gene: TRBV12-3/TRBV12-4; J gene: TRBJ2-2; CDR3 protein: ASSSRRKNTGELF
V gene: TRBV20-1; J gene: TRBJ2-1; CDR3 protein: SARGLGTSGIQSYNEQF
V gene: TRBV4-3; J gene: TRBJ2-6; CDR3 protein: ASSQERFETGVSGANVLT
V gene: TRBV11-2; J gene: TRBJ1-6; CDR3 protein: ASSQGFPNSPLH
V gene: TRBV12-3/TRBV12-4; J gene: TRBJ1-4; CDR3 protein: ASSSQGGTNEKLF
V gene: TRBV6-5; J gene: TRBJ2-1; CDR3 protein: ASSYSVPRGGGEQF